The present T cell receptor (beta chain) was sequenced within a study of T cells in Graves' hyperthyroidism and ophthalmopathy. The study, taken as a whole, reports: Most thyroid clonotypes expanded above 0.001 were also detected in blood. Ophthalmopathy was separated from stable hyperthyroidism by a 13 V-J model.

Patients were excluded because of uncontrolled infection, other autoimmune disease, pregnancy or lactation. Using approximately 10 ml of fresh peripheral blood, PBMCs were prepared. This clonotype was found a few times. Its specificity is not known. The CDR3 regions of TCR beta were amplified from RNA transcripts. A set of HTBI primers served as the primers for a first-round RT-PCR of the TCR CDR3. One entry per CDR3 protein, called by TCRdb with MiXCR from the multiplex PCR reads. The sample carries hundreds of thousands of distinct CDR3 sequences, roughly 19% recorded once. CDR1 KGHDR and CDR2 SFDVKD come from the germline V gene. This CDR3 has 13 amino acids. V lost 7 bases and J 4 bases, leaving 11 bases between the germline ends.

Source material: blood. The genes are TRBV24-1 and TRBJ2-3, with D perhaps matching TRBD1 (6 bases). This sequence originates from a man over 45 with Graves' ophthalmopathy. The CDR3 DNA reads TGTGCCACCAGCCAACAGGGTGCAGATACGCAGTATTTT. It translates to CATSQQGADTQYF.